The 16 T cell receptor beta chains given below trace back to one sample, sequenced in a study of blood T cell repertoires in COVID-19 (TCRdb year 2020). Receptors were amplified or captured by the immunoSEQ multiplex PCR assay. Drawn from immuneACCESS, this table holds only the in-frame rearrangements with V and J called that TCRdb kept. Clones are partly lost; checked studies trace under half to an unresolved V gene and leave the rest unexplained. Present in this sample are fewer than 250,000 clones, around 90% of which were seen just once. Of the sample, about 0.79% falls within the top ten clones. The sequenced material came from peripheral blood. The receptors originated from a man aged 30 to 45 with COVID-19, enrolled during active disease.

The chain employs TRBV9 and TRBJ1-1, with 10 bases that match TRBD1. This CDR3 has 17 residues. The trim removed 4 bases at V and 0 bases at J, leaving 9 bases unmatched. The germline CDR1 and CDR2 sequences are SGDLS and YYNGEE. Here the CDR3 reads CASSRTGTGEMNTEAFF. CDR3 bases: TGTGCCAGCAGCAGAACCGGGACAGGGGAGATGAACACTGAAGCTTTCTTT.

The V call is TRBV6-6, the J call TRBJ2-1; tentative D call: TRBD2 (6 bases). CDR1 MNHNY and CDR2 SVGAGI come from the germline V gene (reference sequence). V dropped 11 bases and J dropped 0 bases, with 11 bases sitting between them. This CDR3 comprises 13 residues. The CDR3 DNA reads as TGTGCCTCCGCCGGGAGCTCCTACAATGAGCAGTTCTTC. Its protein product is CASAGSSYNEQFF.

The chain carries TRBV7-3 and TRBJ2-1, with 7 bases fitting TRBD2. V lost 0 bases and J lost 6; bases outside the gene matches: 5. This CDR3 comprises 15 residues. Germline V gene sequence: CDR1 SGHTA, CDR2 FQGTGA. The CDR3 spells CASSLTSGARNEQFF. The CDR3 region has the DNA TGTGCCAGCAGCTTAACGAGCGGGGCACGCAATGAGCAGTTCTTC.

The chain recombines TRBV14 with TRBJ1-6, with TRBD1 identical over 7 bases. The J segment lost 14 bases and the V segment lost 4 bases, leaving 8 bases of the junction unmatched. Germline V gene data show CDR1 as SGHDN and CDR2 as FVKESK. The CDR3 runs 13 residues. The CDR3 bases are TGTGCCAGCAGCCCACCAAGGGGGCGGACCCTCCACTTT. Amino acid sequence: CASSPPRGRTLHF.

There are a few counts of this clone. The identical CDR3 is also encoded by other nucleotide sequences in the sample. The J gene is TRBJ2-2, the V gene TRBV4-1, with TRBD1 matching 11 bases. The length of the CDR3 is 18 residues. The junction had 7 bases not matched to a gene; V was cut back by 2 bases and J by 2 bases. Looked up from germline, CDR1 is MGHRA and CDR2 is YSYEKL. The CDR3 region has the DNA TGCGCCAGCAGCCAAACCGGGACAGGGGGAACAAACACCGGGGAGCTGTTTTTT. Protein: CASSQTGTGGTNTGELFF.

The J gene is TRBJ2-7, the V gene TRBV27; D may be TRBD2 (6 bases). Germline V gene lookup returns CDR1 MNHEY and CDR2 SMNVEV (reference sequence). The CDR3 extends over 14 amino acids. With 3 bases removed from V and 11 bases from J, the gap between germline ends came to 20 bases. The DNA of the CDR3 is TGTGCCAGCAGTTTTTTAGGAGGGGATAAGGGGAAGTACTTC. Translation: CASSFLGGDKGKYF.

The chain uses TRBV10-1 and TRBJ2-2; D is possibly TRBD2 (6 bases). The germline V gene encodes CDR1 WNHNN and CDR2 SYGVQD (reference sequence). V lost 3 bases and J lost 4, with 15 bases in between. CDR3 length: 16 amino acids. CDR3 in DNA: TGCGCCAGCAGTGATAGCGGAGTGGAGGGCACCGGGGAGCTGTTTTTT. It translates to CASSDSGVEGTGELFF.

The V gene is TRBV4-2, the J gene TRBJ2-1, with TRBD2 matching over 8 bases. In germline, CDR1 is LGHNA, CDR2 YNFKEQ. With 4 bases clipped from V and 6 bases from J, the junction kept 5 bases outside the gene matches. This CDR3 comprises 14 residues. This CDR3 is CASSPAGAGNEQFF. For the CDR3, the DNA is TGTGCCAGCAGCCCAGCGGGGGCGGGCAATGAGCAGTTCTTC.

The V and J genes are TRBV5-1 and TRBJ1-2; D remains ambiguous. The CDR3 is made up of 15 amino acids. The V end was cut by 0 bases, the J end by 2 bases, with 11 bases between. In germline, CDR1 is SGHRS, CDR2 YFSETQ. The CDR3 region has the DNA TGCGCCAGCAGCTTGGAATGGGCCATGAACTATGGCTACACCTTC. This translates into CASSLEWAMNYGYTF.

The rearrangement links TRBV5-1 to TRBJ2-7; the D gene is possibly TRBD1 (5 bases). Trimming shortened V by 2 bases and J by 5 bases, and 11 bases separated the two germline ends. CDR3 length equals 13 residues. Germline CDR1 SGHRS, CDR2 YFSETQ. The CDR3 here is CASSFGPRDEQYF. CDR3 DNA: TGCGCCAGCAGCTTTGGGCCCAGGGACGAGCAGTACTTC. The full variable domain, its missing parts supplied by reference TRBV5-1 and TRBJ2-7, is KAGVTQTPRYLIKTRGQQVTLSCSPISGHRSVSWYQQTPGQGLQFLFEYFSETQRNKGNFPGRFSGRQFSNSRSEMNVSTLELGDSALYLCASSFGPRDEQYFGPGTRLTVT.

The chain uses TRBV10-3 and TRBJ2-7, with 7 bases aligning to TRBD1. Germline CDR1 and CDR2: ENHRY and SYGVKD. V shed 0 bases, J shed 6 bases, and the junction held 8 bases outside the gene matches. CDR3 size: 15 residues. The CDR3 DNA sequence: TGTGCCATCAGTGAGTCTTGGACAGGAGGTGTCGAGCAGTACTTC. Its translation is CAISESWTGGVEQYF.

This sequence joins TRBV25-1 and TRBJ2-3; tentatively, D is TRBD2 (6 bases). V shed 1 base and J shed 1 base, with 15 bases lying between them. CDR3 length: 17 amino acids. CDR1 and CDR2 (germline): MGHDK, SYGVNS. CDR3 in amino acids: CASSESYGGDGTDTQYF. The CDR3 DNA reads TGTGCCAGCAGTGAATCATATGGAGGGGATGGCACAGATACGCAGTATTTT.

The rearrangement links TRBV6-5 to TRBJ2-3; perhaps TRBD1 as D (5 bases). From germline, CDR1 is MNHEY and CDR2 SVGAGI. The CDR3 consists of 13 residues. V dropped 6 bases and J dropped 6 bases, with 13 bases sitting between them. CDR3 nucleotide sequence: TGTGCCAGCAGGGCGCTATCAGGGGATACGCAGTATTTT. Translated, it gives CASRALSGDTQYF.

This chain links TRBV6-5 with TRBJ2-2; TRBD1 matches 8 bases. CDR3 length equals 15 residues. Looked up from germline, CDR1 is MNHEY and CDR2 is SVGAGI. V shed 6 bases, J shed 3 bases, and the junction held 6 bases outside the gene matches. The CDR3 DNA reads as TGTGCCAGCAGCTCCGGGACAGGTTACACCGGGGAGCTGTTTTTT. It encodes CASSSGTGYTGELFF.

The chain employs TRBV7-9 and TRBJ1-4, with D perhaps TRBD1 (5 bases). V gave up 6 bases and J gave up 5 bases, with 10 bases separating them. The CDR3 sequence is 13 residues long. Germline V gene sequence: CDR1 SEHNR, CDR2 FQNEAQ (reference sequence). CDR3 residues: CASRDTKNEKLFF. CDR3 coding DNA: TGTGCCAGCAGGGACACCAAAAATGAAAAACTGTTTTTT.

The J gene is TRBJ2-2, the V gene TRBV7-9, with a possible D match to TRBD1 (5 bases). Trimming removed 5 bases from V and 6 bases from J, with 16 bases in between. Germline V lookup: CDR1 SEHNR, CDR2 FQNEAQ (reference sequence). CDR3 length equals 15 residues. This CDR3 is CASSDHRLPAGELFF. CDR3 sequence (DNA): TGTGCCAGCAGCGACCACAGGTTACCCGCCGGGGAGCTGTTTTTT.